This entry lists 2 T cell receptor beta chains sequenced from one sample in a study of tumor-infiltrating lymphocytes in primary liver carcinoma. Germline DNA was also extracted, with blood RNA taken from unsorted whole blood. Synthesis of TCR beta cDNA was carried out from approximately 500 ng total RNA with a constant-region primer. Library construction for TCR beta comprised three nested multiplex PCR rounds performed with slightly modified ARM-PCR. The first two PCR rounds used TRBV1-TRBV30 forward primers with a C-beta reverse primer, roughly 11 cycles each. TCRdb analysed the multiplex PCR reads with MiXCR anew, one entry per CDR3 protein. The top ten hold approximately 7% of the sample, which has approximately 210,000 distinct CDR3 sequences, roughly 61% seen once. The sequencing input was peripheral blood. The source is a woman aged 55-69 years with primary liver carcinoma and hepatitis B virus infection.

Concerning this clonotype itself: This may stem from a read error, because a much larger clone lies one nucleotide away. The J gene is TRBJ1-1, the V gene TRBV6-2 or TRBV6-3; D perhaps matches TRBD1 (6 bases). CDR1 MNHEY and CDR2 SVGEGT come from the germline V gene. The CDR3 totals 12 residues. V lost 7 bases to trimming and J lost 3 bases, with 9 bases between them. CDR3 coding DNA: TGTGCCAGCACCCAGGGGCACACTGAAGCTTTCTTT. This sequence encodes CASTQGHTEAFF.

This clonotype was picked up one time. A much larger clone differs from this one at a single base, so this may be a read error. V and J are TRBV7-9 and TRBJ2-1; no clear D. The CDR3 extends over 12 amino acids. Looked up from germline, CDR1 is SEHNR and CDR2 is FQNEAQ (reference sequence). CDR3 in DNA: TGTGCCAGCAGCCCGGACCATCTAGAGCGGTTCTTC. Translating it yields CASSPDHLERFF.